Following are 32 T cell receptor beta chains from one sample sequenced in a study of cytomegalovirus exposure and HLA in healthy donors. Both 60 Vbeta primers and 13 Jbeta primers went into the PCR. Generated by immunoSEQ multiplex PCR, the TCRdb table keeps only in-frame clones and is missing some. Of 100,000 or so clones listed, 60% to 80% were seen once; the top ten hold 2.5% to 3.5%. Sequenced material: PBMCs. Receptors originate from a man aged 30-40 years in good health and CMV-seronegative.

The rearrangement uses TRBV19 and TRBJ1-3; D not certain. There are 15 residues in the CDR3. V dropped 1 base and J dropped 2 bases, with 9 bases sitting between them. The germline CDR1 and CDR2 sequences are LNHDA and SQIVND (reference sequence). The CDR3 sequence: CASSIVTGTGNTIYF. The CDR3, as DNA: TGTGCCAGTAGTATAGTCACCGGGACTGGAAACACCATATATTTT.

The rearrangement joins TRBV19 to TRBJ1-1; TRBD1 aligns across 8 bases. Germline lookup yields CDR1 LNHDA and CDR2 SQIVND (reference sequence). The CDR3 is 15 residues long. The junction had 8 bases not matched to a gene; V was cut back by 2 bases and J by 6 bases. CDR3 coding DNA: TGTGCCAGTAGTATACAGGGGGCTGAGAGGTCTGAAGCTTTCTTT. Protein product: CASSIQGAERSEAFF.

V usage is TRBV7-9 and J usage is TRBJ1-1, with TRBD1 matching 7 bases. The CDR3 runs to 17 residues. V was pared by 1 base and J by 5 bases, with 13 bases of the junction left unmatched. CDR1 and CDR2 (germline): SEHNR, FQNEAQ (reference sequence). CDR3 loop: CASSLGLGRQGGTEAFF. The CDR3 DNA follows: TGTGCCAGCAGCTTAGGGCTCGGAAGACAGGGAGGAACTGAAGCTTTCTTT.

The chain employs TRBV2 and TRBJ1-1; 7 bases match TRBD1. J was trimmed by 4 bases and V by 6 bases; bases with no gene match: 11. This CDR3 spans 15 amino acids. Looked up from germline, CDR1 is SNHLY and CDR2 is FYNNEI. This CDR3 reads CASSGSGTVSTEAFF. In DNA, the CDR3 is TGTGCCAGCAGCGGTAGTGGGACAGTAAGCACTGAAGCTTTCTTT.

The V call is TRBV28, the J call TRBJ2-1, with D perhaps matching TRBD1 (7 bases). Germline V gene lookup returns CDR1 MDHEN and CDR2 SYDVKM. Trimming left V 7 bases short and J 4 bases short, with 20 bases between. There are 16 residues in the CDR3. CDR3 loop: CASTLRGASAYNEQFF. In DNA, the CDR3 is TGTGCCAGCACCCTCAGGGGGGCTAGCGCTTACAATGAGCAGTTCTTC.

Only one count was recorded for this clone. The gene calls are TRBV2 and TRBJ2-7; possible D gene TRBD1, 7 bases. Deletions cut 6 bases from V and 6 bases from J, with 15 bases between. Germline V gene lookup returns CDR1 SNHLY and CDR2 FYNNEI. The CDR3 runs 13 residues. The CDR3 bases are TGTGCCAGCAGGGGGGGACAGACCCTCGAGCAGTACTTC. As protein: CASRGGQTLEQYF.

This chain links TRBV30 with TRBJ2-7; unclear D gene. Germline V gene lookup returns CDR1 GTSNPN and CDR2 SVGIG (reference sequence). V was clipped by 1 base and J by 1 base, with 11 bases between them. The CDR3 is made up of 14 amino acids. CDR3 loop: CAWSGGGVSYEQYF. Here the CDR3 DNA reads TGTGCCTGGAGTGGAGGTGGTGTATCCTACGAGCAGTACTTC.

This rearrangement joins TRBV18 to TRBJ1-2, with D unresolved. V lost 2 bases, J lost 4 bases, and 14 bases lay in between. Germline V gene sequence: CDR1 KGHSH, CDR2 LQKENI. CDR3 length: 15 amino acids. The CDR3 DNA reads as TGTGCCAGCTCACCATCGGCCGGGAATTTCTATGGCTACACCTTC. This gives the protein CASSPSAGNFYGYTF.

The chain carries TRBV4-1 and TRBJ2-4, with 13 bases lining up with TRBD2. CDR1 MGHRA and CDR2 YSYEKL come from the germline V gene. V shed 5 bases and J 10 bases; nucleotides not matched to a gene: 5. The CDR3 has 14 amino acids. The CDR3 is CASSGTSGEEIQYF. The DNA of the CDR3 is TGCGCCAGCAGCGGGACTAGCGGGGAGGAGATTCAGTACTTC.

This clone has only one observation. The V gene is TRBV19, the J gene TRBJ2-5, with 10 nucleotides matching TRBD2. The V and J ends lost 6 bases and 1 base, in that order; junction bases with no gene match: 8. The germline gives CDR1 LNHDA, CDR2 SQIVND (reference sequence). This CDR3 spans 16 amino acids. The CDR3 sequence is CASRRLAGNIQETQYF. For the CDR3, the DNA is TGTGCCAGTAGGAGACTAGCGGGCAACATCCAAGAGACCCAGTACTTC.

V and J are TRBV29-1 and TRBJ1-5; 7 bases are shared with TRBD1. The CDR3 consists of 16 residues. Germline V gives CDR1 SQVTM, CDR2 ANQGSEA. With 8 bases clipped from V and 0 bases from J, the junction kept 13 bases outside the gene matches. As DNA, the CDR3 is TGCAGCCCCCGACAGGGAGACCCTTATAGCAATCAGCCCCAGCATTTT. This codes for CSPRQGDPYSNQPQHF.

V and J are TRBV7-2 and TRBJ2-7; 10 nucleotides line up with TRBD2. The V and J ends lost 2 bases and 2 bases, in that order; junction bases with no gene match: 6. The CDR3 spans 16 residues. From germline, CDR1 is SGHTA and CDR2 FQGNSA. The CDR3 loop reads CASSLTHTSGAYEQYF. In DNA form, the CDR3 reads TGTGCCAGCAGCTTAACCCATACTAGCGGGGCCTACGAGCAGTACTTC.

The chain carries TRBV9 and TRBJ2-1; D uncertain. The CDR3 contains 12 residues. Germline lookup yields CDR1 SGDLS and CDR2 YYNGEE. Between the trimmed V and J ends, which lost 0 bases and 6 bases, there was a span of 4 bases. DNA for the CDR3: TGTGCCAGCAGCGTAGCAGGCAATGAGCAGTTCTTC. It is translated as CASSVAGNEQFF.

The CDR3 DNA follows: TGTGCCAGCAGCTTAGGCGGGGATCAGCCCCAGCATTTT. The encoded protein is CASSLGGDQPQHF. The V call is TRBV7-9, the J call TRBJ1-5; D ambiguous. This CDR3 is 13 amino acids long. Per germline, CDR1 SEHNR and CDR2 FQNEAQ (reference sequence). V dropped 1 base and J dropped 5 bases, with 6 bases sitting between them.

A single count supports this clone. This chain joins TRBV11-3 and TRBJ1-1; 7 nucleotides line up with TRBD1. Germline loops: CDR1 SGHNT, CDR2 YENEEA. The J segment lost 0 bases and the V segment lost 4 bases, leaving 5 bases of the junction unmatched. The CDR3 sequence is 15 residues long. CDR3 bases: TGTGCCAGCAGCTCAGGGGGTAGCGTGAACACTGAAGCTTTCTTT. It specifies CASSSGGSVNTEAFF.

The chain carries TRBV9 and TRBJ2-1; weak D call: TRBD1 (5 bases). V gave up 3 bases and J gave up 8 bases, with 15 bases separating them. Germline V gene sequence: CDR1 SGDLS, CDR2 YYNGEE. The CDR3 consists of 14 residues. CDR3 protein: CASSGPWGRDEQFF. In DNA, the CDR3 is TGTGCCAGCAGCGGACCCTGGGGCAGGGATGAGCAGTTCTTC.

The chain has TRBV6-6 and TRBJ2-1, with TRBD1 matching 9 bases. This CDR3 region has 16 residues. Trimming at V came to 6 bases and at J to 0 bases, leaving 6 bases not matched to a gene. Germline V CDR1 and CDR2: MNHNY, SVGAGI (reference sequence). CDR3 in amino acids: CASSRGQGASYNEQFF. CDR3 DNA: TGTGCCAGCAGCCGGGGACAGGGTGCCTCCTACAATGAGCAGTTCTTC.

The sample holds one count of this clone. Here the CDR3 DNA reads TGTGCCAGCAGCCGGGACAGGGACTACGAGCAGTACTTC. This sequence encodes CASSRDRDYEQYF. The genes are TRBV6-5 and TRBJ2-5; 9 bases map to TRBD1. The DNA end favors TRBJ2-7, so the J call may be wrong. This CDR3 region has 13 residues. Germline CDR1 reads MNHEY; CDR2 reads SVGAGI.

This clone was found a few times. V usage is TRBV28 and J usage is TRBJ1-2; a possible D gene is TRBD1 (6 bases). Germline lookup yields CDR1 MDHEN and CDR2 SYDVKM. Deletions cut 5 bases from V and 4 bases from J, with 17 bases between. The CDR3 sequence is 15 residues long. CDR3 coding DNA: TGTGCCAGCAGTCTTCACCCGGACAGTTCCTATGGCTACACCTTC. Protein product: CASSLHPDSSYGYTF.

This clone was observed a single time. The J gene is TRBJ1-5, the V gene TRBV18, with D tentatively TRBD1 (5 bases). Deletions cut 2 bases from V and 4 bases from J, with 9 bases between. From germline, CDR1 is KGHSH and CDR2 LQKENI. CDR3 length equals 14 residues. CDR3 DNA: TGTGCCAGCTCACCAGGGGCAGGGAATCAGCCCCAGCATTTT. Translating it yields CASSPGAGNQPQHF.

CDR3 coding DNA: TGCGCCAGCAGTCAATCGCCGCTCCGGACAGGGACGGGTCAGGGTTCTGGAAACACCATATATTTT. It yields the protein CASSQSPLRTGTGQGSGNTIYF. The gene calls are TRBV23-1 and TRBJ1-3, with 8 bases matching TRBD1. TRBV23-1 is placed among ORFs of uncertain function. The CDR3 has 22 amino acids. V was pared by 0 bases and J by 1 base, with 20 bases of the junction left unmatched.

J is TRBJ2-1 and V is TRBV11-3, with TRBD1 matching over 12 bases. The germline gives CDR1 SGHNT, CDR2 YENEEA. The CDR3 covers 18 residues. V gave up 3 bases and J gave up 2 bases; unmatched junction bases: 8. The CDR3: CASSLGQGASRTYNEQFF. The CDR3 nucleotides read TGTGCCAGCAGCTTGGGACAGGGGGCGTCTAGGACCTACAATGAGCAGTTCTTC.

The rearrangement joins TRBV5-8 to TRBJ1-1; D not certain. This CDR3 spans 13 amino acids. From germline, CDR1 is SGHTS and CDR2 YDEGEE. Trimming pared 2 bases from V and 8 bases from J, leaving 13 bases between. The CDR3 loop is CASSFPGRGEAFF. In nucleotides, the CDR3 is TGTGCCAGCAGCTTTCCGGGCCGCGGGGAAGCTTTCTTT. The variable domain in full, completed from reference TRBV5-8 and TRBJ1-1, reads EAGVTQSPTHLIKTRGQQATLRCSPISGHTSVYWYQQALGLGLQFLLWYDEGEERNRGNFPPRFSGRQFPNYSSELNVNALELEDSALYLCASSFPGRGEAFFGQGTRLTVV.

This clone was detected once. V and J are TRBV28 and TRBJ1-1; TRBD1 might be the D (5 bases). V lost 1 base to trimming and J lost 4 bases, with 16 bases between them. CDR1 is MDHEN and CDR2 is SYDVKM in the germline V gene. The CDR3 is made up of 16 amino acids. CDR3 amino acids: CASSLLGGDFGTEAFF. The CDR3 DNA reads as TGTGCCAGCAGTTTATTGGGTGGGGACTTTGGCACTGAAGCTTTCTTT.

This chain links TRBV28 with TRBJ2-5, with 9 positions matching TRBD1. This CDR3 comprises 16 residues. Germline CDR1 is MDHEN and CDR2 is SYDVKM. Trimming removed 6 bases from V and 5 bases from J; junction bases left unmatched: 13. The CDR3: CASSKQGAIGQETQYF. As DNA, the CDR3 is TGTGCCAGCAGCAAACAGGGGGCAATAGGACAGGAGACCCAGTACTTC.

The rearrangement links TRBV9 to TRBJ2-5; TRBD2 aligns across 7 bases. Trimming removed 5 bases from V and 4 bases from J; junction bases left unmatched: 14. This CDR3 region has 16 residues. Germline CDR1 SGDLS, CDR2 YYNGEE. The CDR3 DNA sequence: TGTGCCAGCAGAGCACCACTAGCGCCCCAAGGAGAGACCCAGTACTTC. Its translation is CASRAPLAPQGETQYF.

The chain has TRBV9 and TRBJ1-4, with 7 positions matching TRBD1. The germline V gene encodes CDR1 SGDLS and CDR2 YYNGEE. The CDR3 has 17 amino acids. The J segment lost 6 bases and the V segment lost 4 bases, leaving 15 bases of the junction unmatched. The CDR3 DNA follows: TGTGCCAGCAGCCCCGATCCACGGGCAGGGGGTTATGAAAAACTGTTTTTT. Amino acid sequence: CASSPDPRAGGYEKLFF.

This clone was counted a few times. The rearrangement links TRBV5-1 to TRBJ1-1; 8 nucleotides align to TRBD1. The V segment lost 6 bases and the J segment 8 bases; nucleotides outside the gene matches: 12. The CDR3 is made up of 14 amino acids. Germline values: CDR1 SGHRS, CDR2 YFSETQ. The CDR3 protein is CASKEISGGSEAFF. For the CDR3, the DNA is TGCGCCAGCAAGGAAATTTCAGGGGGCTCGGAAGCTTTCTTT.

J is TRBJ1-3 and V is TRBV7-9; perhaps TRBD1 as D (5 bases). CDR3 size: 16 residues. Trimming shortened V by 6 bases and J by 0 bases, and 15 bases separated the two germline ends. Germline V gene sequence: CDR1 SEHNR, CDR2 FQNEAQ (reference sequence). CDR3 nucleotides: TGTGCCAGCAGTAATACAGGCCCTTTCTCTGGAAACACCATATATTTT. Translating gives CASSNTGPFSGNTIYF.

The sample holds one count of this clone. The chain joins TRBV5-1 to TRBJ1-4; 9 bases are shared with TRBD1. CDR1 SGHRS and CDR2 YFSETQ come from the germline V gene. V lost 4 bases, J lost 4 bases, and 5 bases stayed unmatched. The CDR3 totals 15 residues. The CDR3 DNA reads as TGCGCCAGCAGCCTGGGGGGACAGGGTAATGAAAAACTGTTTTTT. Its protein product is CASSLGGQGNEKLFF.

The chain is built from TRBV4-2 and TRBJ2-3, with 7 bases fitting TRBD1. CDR3 size: 16 residues. Germline loops: CDR1 LGHNA, CDR2 YNFKEQ. With 1 base clipped from V and 2 bases from J, the junction kept 6 bases outside the gene matches. Here the CDR3 DNA reads TGTGCCAGCAGCCAAGCTGGGACAGAATACACAGATACGCAGTATTTT. This sequence encodes CASSQAGTEYTDTQYF.

This rearrangement joins TRBV10-3 to TRBJ2-7; 7 bases map to TRBD1. Germline trimming cut 2 bases from V and 2 bases from J; bases unmatched to any gene: 15. CDR3 size: 18 residues. CDR1 is ENHRY, CDR2 SYGVKD, per germline. This CDR3 reads CAISEVEGARALTYEQYF. The CDR3 DNA reads TGTGCCATCAGTGAGGTCGAGGGGGCGAGGGCCCTAACCTACGAGCAGTACTTC.